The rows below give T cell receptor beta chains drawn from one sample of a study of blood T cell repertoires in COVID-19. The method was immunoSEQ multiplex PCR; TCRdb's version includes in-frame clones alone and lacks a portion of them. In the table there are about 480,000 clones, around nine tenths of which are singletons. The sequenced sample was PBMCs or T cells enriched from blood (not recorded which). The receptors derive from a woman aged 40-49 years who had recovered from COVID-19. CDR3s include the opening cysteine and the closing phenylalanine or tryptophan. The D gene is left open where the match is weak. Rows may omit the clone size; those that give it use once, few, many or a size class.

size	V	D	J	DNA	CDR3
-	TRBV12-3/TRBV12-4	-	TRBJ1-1	TGTGCCAGCAGTTTACAGGGTGTTCAGGCTTTCTTT	CASSLQGVQAFF
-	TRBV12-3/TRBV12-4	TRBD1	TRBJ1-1	TGTGCCAGCAGTCTCGACAGGGACACTGAAGCTTTCTTT	CASSLDRDTEAFF
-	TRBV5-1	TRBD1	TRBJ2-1	TGCGCCAGCAGCTTGGTGTCAGGGGGCAATGAGCAGTTCTTC	CASSLVSGGNEQFF
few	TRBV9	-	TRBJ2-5	TGTGCCAGCAGCGTAGGCGGCAGCCAAGAGACCCAGTACTTC	CASSVGGSQETQYF
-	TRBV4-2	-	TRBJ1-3	TGTGCCAGCAGCCAAGACGGAGCTAGCTCTGGAAACACCATATATTTT	CASSQDGASSGNTIYF
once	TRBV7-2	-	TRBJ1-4	TGTGCCAGCAGCTTAGGGCCGGGGGGGACTAATGAAAAACTGTTTTTT	CASSLGPGGTNEKLFF
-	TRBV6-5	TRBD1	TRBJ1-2	TGTGCCAGCAGGTACACAGGGGAGGTCGGGGGCTACACCTTC	CASRYTGEVGGYTF
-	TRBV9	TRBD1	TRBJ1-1	TGTGCCAGCAGCGTAGGTCCCACCACAGGGGGTGCTGAAGCTTTCTTT	CASSVGPTTGGAEAFF
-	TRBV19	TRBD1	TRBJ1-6	TGTGCCAGTAGTGCCCCGGGACAGGGGCTTAGTTCACCCCTCCACTTT	CASSAPGQGLSSPLHF
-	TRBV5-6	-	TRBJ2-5	TGTGCCAGCAGTCTGGCTGGGGCGAAGACCCAGTACTTC	CASSLAGAKTQYF
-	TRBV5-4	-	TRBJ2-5	TGTGCCAGCAGCCAAACCCTAGCAACTCTAGAGACCCAGTACTTC	CASSQTLATLETQYF
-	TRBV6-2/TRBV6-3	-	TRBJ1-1	TGTGCCAGCAGTTACTCGGGACAAGGACGCCCAGACACTGAAGCTTTCTTT	CASSYSGQGRPDTEAFF
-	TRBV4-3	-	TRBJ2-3	TGCGCCAGCAGCCAAGAAACTAGTCATAAAGATACGCAGTATTTT	CASSQETSHKDTQYF
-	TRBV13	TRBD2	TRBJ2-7	TGTGCCAGCAGCGAAAGGACTAGCGGGACATACGAGCAGTACTTC	CASSERTSGTYEQYF
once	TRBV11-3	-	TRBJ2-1	TGTGCCAGCAGTCCCTTGGGGGGTAACAACAATGAGCAGTTCTTC	CASSPLGGNNNEQFF
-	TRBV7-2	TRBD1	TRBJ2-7	TGTGCCAGCAGCAGGACCGGGACAGGAACGCGGGAATTCCGCTACGAGCAGTACTTC	CASSRTGTGTREFRYEQYF
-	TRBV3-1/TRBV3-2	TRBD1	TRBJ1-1	TGTGCCAGCAGCGTCGCCTGGGGCAGGGGGCTTCTGAACACTGAAGCTTTCTTT	CASSVAWGRGLLNTEAFF
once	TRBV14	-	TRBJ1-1	TGTGCCAGCAGCCGACAGGTGAACACTGAAGCTTTCTTT	CASSRQVNTEAFF
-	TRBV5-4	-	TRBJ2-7	TGTGCCAGCAGCCTAGTGGTGGATGGAGAGCAGTACTTC	CASSLVVDGEQYF
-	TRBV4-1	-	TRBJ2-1	TGCGCCAGCAGCCAAGGGACAGTTCAATACAATGAGCAGTTCTTC	CASSQGTVQYNEQFF
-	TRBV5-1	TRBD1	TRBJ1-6	TGCGCCAGCAGCCAAGACAGGGGTAATTCACCCCTCCACTTT	CASSQDRGNSPLHF
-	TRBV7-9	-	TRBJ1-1	TGTGCCAGCAGCTTTCCCCCGGGACACCGGAACACTGAAGCTTTCTTT	CASSFPPGHRNTEAFF
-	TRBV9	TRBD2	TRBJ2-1	TGTGCCAGCAGCCTCACTAGCGGGACTTCCTACAATGAGCAGTTCTTC	CASSLTSGTSYNEQFF
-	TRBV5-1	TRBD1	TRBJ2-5	TGCGCCAGCAGCCGTTTAGGACAGGGGGCCCAAGAGACCCAGTACTTC	CASSRLGQGAQETQYF
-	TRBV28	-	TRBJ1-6	TGTGCCAGCAGTCCAAGTAGTAGGGGCATACGGTCGACCCTCCACTTT	CASSPSSRGIRSTLHF
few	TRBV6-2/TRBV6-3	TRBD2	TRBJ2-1	TGTGCCAGCAGTTACACTAGCGGGAGTTATCGAACTTACAATGAGCAGTTCTTC	CASSYTSGSYRTYNEQFF
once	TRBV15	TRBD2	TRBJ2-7	TGTGCCACCAGGGGAAGCGGGACCAACGAGCAGTACTTC	CATRGSGTNEQYF
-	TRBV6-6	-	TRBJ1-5	TGTGCCAGCATTCGACAGGCGGGGGCTACGAGCAATCAGCCCCAGCATTTT	CASIRQAGATSNQPQHF
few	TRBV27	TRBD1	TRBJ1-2	TGTGCCAGCAGTTCCCCGGACAGGGCTAACTATGGCTACACCTTC	CASSSPDRANYGYTF
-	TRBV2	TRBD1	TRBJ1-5	TGTGCCAGCAGTAGGTTCGGACAGGGGAAAGGGCCCCAGCATTTT	CASSRFGQGKGPQHF
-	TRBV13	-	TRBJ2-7	TGTGCCAGCAGCTCATACGGGGGCCGTACGGCCAGTGGGAGGGGCGAGCAGTACTTC	CASSSYGGRTASGRGEQYF
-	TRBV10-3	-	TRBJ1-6	TGTGCCACCAGAAGCGGCGCCCGTGATTCACCCCTCCACTTT	CATRSGARDSPLHF
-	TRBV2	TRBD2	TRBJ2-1	TGTGCCAGCATTGACGGGAGGTACAATGAGCAGTTCTTC	CASIDGRYNEQFF
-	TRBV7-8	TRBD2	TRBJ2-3	TGTGCCAGCAGCTTAGGTGTAGCGGGAGGCCTAACTAGCACAGATACGCAGTATTTT	CASSLGVAGGLTSTDTQYF
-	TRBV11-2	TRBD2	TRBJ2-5	TGTGCCAGCAGCTTCGGGACTATAAGAACCGGAGAGACCCAGTACTTC	CASSFGTIRTGETQYF
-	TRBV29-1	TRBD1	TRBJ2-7	TGCAGCGTGGGGAGCCGGGACAGGGGCTACGAGCAGTACTTC	CSVGSRDRGYEQYF
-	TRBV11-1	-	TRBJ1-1	TGTGCCAGCAGCTTGGGAGAGAACACTGAAGCTTTCTTT	CASSLGENTEAFF
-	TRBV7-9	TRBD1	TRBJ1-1	TGTGCCAGCAGCATCTGGACAGGGAACACTGAAGCTTTCTTT	CASSIWTGNTEAFF
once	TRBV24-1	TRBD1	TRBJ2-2	TGTGCCACCAGTGGACAGGGGGCAACGGGGGAGCTGTTTTTT	CATSGQGATGELFF
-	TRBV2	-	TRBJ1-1	TGTGCCAGCAGTACGCAAGGAGGAACTGAAGCTTTCTTT	CASSTQGGTEAFF
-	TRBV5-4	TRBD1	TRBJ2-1	TGTGCCAGCAGCTTACAGGGGCTGAGCTCCTACAATGAGCAGTTCTTC	CASSLQGLSSYNEQFF
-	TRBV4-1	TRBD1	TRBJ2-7	TGCGCCAGCAGCCACCCGGGACAGGGTACCTACGAGCAGTACTTC	CASSHPGQGTYEQYF
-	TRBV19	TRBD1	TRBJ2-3	TGTGCCAGTAGTCCCCAACAGGGGTCGGGCACAGATACGCAGTATTTT	CASSPQQGSGTDTQYF
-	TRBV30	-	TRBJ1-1	TGTGCCTGGAGTAAATCCGGGAATGCGAACACTGAAGCTTTCTTT	CAWSKSGNANTEAFF
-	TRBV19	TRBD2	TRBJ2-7	TGTGCCAGTAGTATTATTGGCGGGAGCTACGAGCAGTACTTC	CASSIIGGSYEQYF
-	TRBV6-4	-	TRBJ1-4	TGTGCCAGCAGTGAGCGACCAGGGGCAACACGTGAAAAACTGTTTTTT	CASSERPGATREKLFF
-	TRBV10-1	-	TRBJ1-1	TGCGCCAGCAGTGAATTAGGGGATATGAACACTGAAGCTTTCTTT	CASSELGDMNTEAFF
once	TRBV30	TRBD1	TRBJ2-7	TGTGCCTCGGCTGGGACAGGTACCTACGAGCAGTACTTC	CASAGTGTYEQYF
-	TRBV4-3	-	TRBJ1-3	TGCGCCAGCAGCCAAGACCCTTACAGATCCTCTGGAAACACCATATATTTT	CASSQDPYRSSGNTIYF
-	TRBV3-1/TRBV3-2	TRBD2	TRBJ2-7	TGTGCCAGCAGCCAGCTAGCGGGAGCTCGCTACGAGCAGTACTTC	CASSQLAGARYEQYF
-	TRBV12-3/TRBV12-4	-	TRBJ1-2	TGTGCCAGCGGCGGCCTCTATGGCTACACCTTC	CASGGLYGYTF
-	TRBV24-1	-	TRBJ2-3	TGTGCCACCAGTGACGGCGGTATGACAGATACGCAGTATTTT	CATSDGGMTDTQYF
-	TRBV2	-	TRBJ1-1	TGTGCCAGCAGTTACGAATCCGGCACTGAAGCTTTCTTT	CASSYESGTEAFF
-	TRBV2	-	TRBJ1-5	TGTGCCAGCAGCGAACAGGGTAGCAATCAGCCCCAGCATTTT	CASSEQGSNQPQHF
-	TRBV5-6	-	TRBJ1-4	TGTGCCAGCAGCTTGGGCAGGAAAGAAAAACTGTTTTTT	CASSLGRKEKLFF
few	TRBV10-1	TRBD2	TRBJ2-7	TGCGCCAGCGGAGGAGCGGGAGGCCTCTACGAGCAGTACTTC	CASGGAGGLYEQYF